A selection of T cell receptor beta chains follows, all from one sample in a study of memory CD4+ T cells and cytomegalovirus serostatus. Using immunoSEQ multiplex PCR, the repertoire was profiled, and TCRdb retains in-frame clones only, with some absent. Of about 53,000 clones in the sample, approximately 78% were seen once. Sequencing used memory CD4+ T cells from blood. These receptors all stem from an adult in good health and CMV-seronegative. CDR3s include the opening cysteine and the closing phenylalanine or tryptophan. The order of the fields is clone size, V gene, D gene, J gene, CDR3 protein, CDR3 DNA. D genes are given only for firm matches. Size values are once, few and many counts, or a class for expanded clones, and some rows have none.

-,TRBV6-4,-,TRBJ1-5,CAGRGGNQPQHF,TGTGCCGGGAGGGGGGGCAATCAGCCCCAGCATTTT
few,TRBV27,TRBD2,TRBJ2-5,CASSLILAGGKETQYF,TGTGCCAGCAGTTTGATACTAGCGGGGGGGAAAGAGACCCAGTACTTC
-,TRBV19,-,TRBJ2-7,CASSPSQGINYEQYF,TGTGCCAGTAGTCCGAGCCAGGGAATAAACTACGAGCAGTACTTC
-,TRBV7-6,-,TRBJ1-1,CASSLAQQGQAFF,TGTGCCAGCAGCTTAGCCCAGCAGGGCCAAGCTTTCTTT
few,TRBV30,TRBD1,TRBJ1-1,CAWTGTGTEAFF,TGTGCCTGGACCGGGACAGGGACTGAAGCTTTCTTT
-,TRBV2,-,TRBJ2-3,CASSEALWTADTQYF,TGTGCCAGCAGTGAAGCGCTTTGGACAGCAGATACGCAGTATTTT
-,TRBV19,-,TRBJ2-3,CASSRGDTQYF,TGTGCCAGTAGTAGGGGAGATACGCAGTATTTT
few,TRBV6-6,-,TRBJ1-1,CASSYQNTEAFF,TGTGCCAGCAGTTACCAGAACACTGAAGCTTTCTTT
-,TRBV10-3,-,TRBJ2-1,CAISESRQQGNEQFF,TGTGCCATCAGTGAGTCAAGACAGCAAGGCAATGAGCAGTTCTTC
-,TRBV5-8,TRBD1,TRBJ2-5,CASSSGQGAGETQYF,TGTGCCAGCAGCTCGGGACAGGGGGCTGGTGAGACCCAGTACTTC
few,TRBV6-1,-,TRBJ2-7,CASSLSGTNPYEQYF,TGTGCCAGCAGTCTTTCCGGGACAAACCCCTACGAGCAGTACTTC
-,TRBV4-2,TRBD2,TRBJ2-3,CASALGGTTDTQYF,TGTGCCAGCGCCCTGGGGGGGACCACAGATACGCAGTATTTT
-,TRBV7-2,TRBD2,TRBJ2-1,CASSTRLAGSNEQFF,TGTGCCAGCAGCACACGACTAGCGGGGTCCAATGAGCAGTTCTTC
few,TRBV29-1,-,TRBJ1-1,CSARQTTATEAFF,TGCAGCGCCCGACAGACTACCGCCACTGAAGCTTTCTTT
-,TRBV5-1,-,TRBJ2-2,CASGGAGTGELFF,TGCGCCAGCGGTGGGGCCGGCACCGGGGAGCTGTTTTTT
-,TRBV28,TRBD1,TRBJ2-7,CASSLSGTGTYEQYF,TGTGCCAGCAGTTTATCGGGGACAGGGACCTACGAGCAGTACTTC
-,TRBV29-1,TRBD1,TRBJ2-2,CSVGDRAYTGELFF,TGCAGCGTTGGGGACAGGGCATACACCGGGGAGCTGTTTTTT
-,TRBV2,TRBD1,TRBJ1-4,CASSGDRGNEKLFF,TGTGCCAGCAGTGGGGACAGGGGGAATGAAAAACTGTTTTTT
-,TRBV7-2,TRBD1,TRBJ1-1,CASSSQGGNTEAFF,TGTGCCAGCAGCTCACAGGGGGGAAACACTGAAGCTTTCTTT
once,TRBV5-4,-,TRBJ2-2,CASSFAGPGARELFF,TGTGCCAGCAGCTTTGCGGGACCCGGGGCGAGGGAGCTGTTTTTT
-,TRBV6-1,TRBD2,TRBJ2-2,CASSEAGLAVNTGELFF,TGTGCCAGCAGTGAAGCAGGACTAGCGGTGAACACCGGGGAGCTGTTTTTT
-,TRBV15,-,TRBJ2-1,CATRTDLGGSGYNEQFF,TGTGCCACCCGTACCGACCTAGGGGGGTCTGGATACAATGAGCAGTTCTTC
-,TRBV5-4,TRBD1,TRBJ2-4,CASSLVDRENIQYF,TGTGCCAGCAGCTTGGTGGACAGGGAAAACATTCAGTACTTC
-,TRBV2,TRBD2,TRBJ2-3,CASRLLAGGLTDTQYF,TGTGCCAGCAGACTATTAGCGGGGGGCCTCACAGATACGCAGTATTTT
-,TRBV30,-,TRBJ2-7,CAVWRGMDYEQYF,TGTGCCGTATGGAGGGGAATGGACTACGAGCAGTACTTC
-,TRBV6-6,-,TRBJ1-2,CASTNGKNYGYTF,TGTGCCAGCACGAACGGGAAAAACTATGGCTACACCTTC
medium-sized,TRBV12-5,-,TRBJ1-4,CASGLGTGAPNEKLFF,TGTGCTAGTGGTTTGGGTACGGGGGCACCTAATGAAAAACTGTTTTTT
-,TRBV19,-,TRBJ2-3,CASSPLEGTYTDTQYF,TGTGCCAGTAGCCCCCTCGAGGGGACTTACACAGATACGCAGTATTTT
-,TRBV19,-,TRBJ2-2,CASSTTSANTGELFF,TGTGCCAGTAGTACAACCTCTGCGAACACCGGGGAGCTGTTTTTT
-,TRBV27,-,TRBJ2-1,CASSPRDNEQFF,TGTGCCAGCAGTCCCCGGGACAATGAGCAGTTCTTC
-,TRBV4-1,TRBD2,TRBJ2-5,CASSQGASGGPMETQYF,TGCGCCAGCAGCCAGGGGGCTAGCGGGGGGCCCATGGAGACCCAGTACTTC
-,TRBV29-1,-,TRBJ2-7,CSVEDQTGLYEQYF,TGCAGCGTTGAAGACCAAACAGGGCTCTACGAGCAGTACTTC
-,TRBV15,-,TRBJ1-5,CATSREFRQPQHF,TGTGCCACCAGCAGAGAGTTCCGGCAGCCCCAGCATTTT
-,TRBV4-2,-,TRBJ2-2,CASSQGGAGTGELFF,TGTGCCAGCAGCCAAGGGGGGGCGGGCACCGGGGAGCTGTTTTTT
once,TRBV4-1,-,TRBJ1-3,CASSRRAQGGITGNTIYF,TGCGCCAGCAGCCGCAGAGCTCAGGGCGGCATCACTGGAAACACCATATATTTT
few,TRBV28,-,TRBJ2-3,CASSPLWGRVYYTDTQYF,TGTGCCAGCAGTCCCCTATGGGGACGTGTTTATTACACAGATACGCAGTATTTT
-,TRBV6-1,-,TRBJ1-3,CASSVIDSASGNTIYF,TGTGCCAGCAGTGTTATCGACAGCGCCTCTGGAAACACCATATATTTT
-,TRBV30,-,TRBJ1-6,CAWGRWEGLRISPLHF,TGTGCCTGGGGCCGGTGGGAGGGGCTCCGTATTTCACCCCTCCACTTT
-,TRBV30,-,TRBJ1-2,CAWSVLGAIDGYTF,TGTGCCTGGAGTGTTTTGGGGGCCATCGATGGCTACACCTTC
few,TRBV19,-,TRBJ2-1,CASISKYNEQFF,TGTGCCAGTATAAGCAAGTACAATGAGCAGTTCTTC